The rows below give T cell receptor beta chains drawn from one sample of a study of T cells in Graves' hyperthyroidism and ophthalmopathy. TCRdb recomputed calls from the multiplex PCR reads with MiXCR, one row per CDR3 protein. The table has 650,000 to 850,000 distinct CDR3 sequences, 18% seen once. The sequencing sample was made of blood. These receptors were taken from a woman in her fifties or sixties with Graves' hyperthyroidism that later progressed to Graves' ophthalmopathy. The CDR3 runs from the conserved cysteine through the conserved F or W. The order of the fields is CDR3 protein, CDR3 DNA, clone size, J gene, V gene, CDR3 length, D gene. The D gene is left open where the match is weak. Not every row has a clone size; where given, it reads once, few, many or a size class.

CDR3aa: CASSFIPIAGGVSTGELFF
CDR3nt: TGTGCCAGCAGTTTTATCCCGATAGCGGGGGGCGTTAGCACCGGGGAGCTGTTTTTT
abundance: many
j_gene: TRBJ2-2
v_gene: TRBV12-3/TRBV12-4
len: 19
d_gene: TRBD2

CDR3aa: CATSRDSGYTIYF
CDR3nt: TGTGCCACCAGCAGAGACAGCGGATACACCATATATTTT
abundance: few
j_gene: TRBJ1-3
v_gene: TRBV15
len: 13
d_gene: NA

CDR3aa: CASRRDGESGNTIYF
CDR3nt: TGCGCCAGCAGGAGGGACGGGGAGTCTGGAAACACCATATATTTT
abundance: NA
j_gene: TRBJ1-3
v_gene: TRBV5-1
len: 15
d_gene: NA

CDR3aa: CASSPQTSGGTENIQYF
CDR3nt: TGTGCCAGCAGCCCACAGACTAGCGGGGGGACAGAAAACATTCAGTACTTC
abundance: few
j_gene: TRBJ2-4
v_gene: TRBV7-2
len: 17
d_gene: TRBD2

CDR3aa: CASSPDSPSTGELFF
CDR3nt: TGCGCCAGCAGCCCTGACAGCCCATCGACCGGGGAGCTGTTTTTT
abundance: NA
j_gene: TRBJ2-2
v_gene: TRBV5-1
len: 15
d_gene: NA

CDR3aa: CASGTGSVITDTQYF
CDR3nt: TGTGCCAGCGGTACCGGGAGCGTGATCACAGATACGCAGTATTTT
abundance: many
j_gene: TRBJ2-3
v_gene: TRBV28
len: 15
d_gene: NA

CDR3aa: CATRSARLAGDETQYF
CDR3nt: TGCGCCACCAGGAGTGCCCGACTAGCGGGGGATGAGACCCAGTACTTC
abundance: NA
j_gene: TRBJ2-5
v_gene: TRBV10-1
len: 16
d_gene: TRBD2

CDR3aa: CASSELKGGYEQYF
CDR3nt: TGTGCCAGCAGTGAATTGAAGGGAGGCTACGAGCAGTACTTC
abundance: NA
j_gene: TRBJ2-7
v_gene: TRBV2
len: 14
d_gene: NA

CDR3aa: CASSLRTSGQTGELFF
CDR3nt: TGTGCCAGCAGCCTAAGGACTAGCGGGCAGACCGGGGAGCTGTTTTTT
abundance: NA
j_gene: TRBJ2-2
v_gene: TRBV14
len: 16
d_gene: TRBD2

CDR3aa: CSVDGGGVLGPLAEQFF
CDR3nt: TGCAGCGTTGATGGTGGCGGGGTACTAGGTCCCCTGGCTGAGCAGTTCTTC
abundance: NA
j_gene: TRBJ2-1
v_gene: TRBV29-1
len: 17
d_gene: NA

CDR3aa: CSVAREEQFF
CDR3nt: TGCAGCGTTGCCCGAGAGGAGCAGTTCTTC
abundance: NA
j_gene: TRBJ2-1
v_gene: TRBV29-1
len: 10
d_gene: NA

CDR3aa: CASSYPGTDTQYF
CDR3nt: TGTGCCAGCAGTTACCCCGGCACAGATACGCAGTATTTT
abundance: many
j_gene: TRBJ2-3
v_gene: TRBV6-6
len: 13
d_gene: NA

CDR3aa: CAISEWTGGDYEQYF
CDR3nt: TGTGCCATCAGCGAGTGGACAGGGGGCGACTACGAGCAGTACTTC
abundance: NA
j_gene: TRBJ2-7
v_gene: TRBV10-3
len: 15
d_gene: TRBD1

CDR3aa: CASSLRGQGNTIYF
CDR3nt: TGCGCCAGCAGCTTGAGGGGACAGGGAAACACCATATATTTT
abundance: many
j_gene: TRBJ1-3
v_gene: TRBV5-1
len: 14
d_gene: TRBD1

CDR3aa: CASIGTGDMNTEAFF
CDR3nt: TGTGCCAGCATCGGGACAGGGGATATGAACACTGAAGCTTTCTTT
abundance: few
j_gene: TRBJ1-1
v_gene: TRBV27
len: 15
d_gene: TRBD1

CDR3aa: CASSSDRGNYNEQFF
CDR3nt: TGCGCCAGCAGCTCGGACAGGGGGAACTACAATGAGCAGTTCTTC
abundance: many
j_gene: TRBJ2-1
v_gene: TRBV5-1
len: 15
d_gene: TRBD1

CDR3aa: CASSLSRAQILGTDTQYF
CDR3nt: TGTGCCAGCAGTCTCTCCCGGGCCCAGATCCTGGGCACAGATACGCAGTATTTT
abundance: many
j_gene: TRBJ2-3
v_gene: TRBV11-2
len: 18
d_gene: NA

CDR3aa: CSARWTDYEQYF
CDR3nt: TGCAGTGCTCGATGGACAGACTACGAGCAGTACTTC
abundance: few
j_gene: TRBJ2-7
v_gene: TRBV20-1
len: 12
d_gene: NA

CDR3aa: CAISDGTGDQPQHF
CDR3nt: TGTGCCATCAGTGACGGGACAGGGGATCAGCCCCAGCATTTT
abundance: few
j_gene: TRBJ1-5
v_gene: TRBV10-3
len: 14
d_gene: TRBD1

CDR3aa: CASSYLNSYEQYF
CDR3nt: TGTGCCAGCAGCTATTTGAACTCCTACGAGCAGTACTTC
abundance: NA
j_gene: TRBJ2-7
v_gene: TRBV7-9
len: 13
d_gene: NA

CDR3aa: CASRALAAYNEQFF
CDR3nt: TGTGCCAGCAGGGCGCTAGCGGCCTACAATGAGCAGTTCTTC
abundance: many
j_gene: TRBJ2-1
v_gene: TRBV27
len: 14
d_gene: TRBD2

CDR3aa: CASSLGLSNTGELFF
CDR3nt: TGTGCCAGCAGCTTAGGATTATCGAACACCGGGGAGCTGTTTTTT
abundance: many
j_gene: TRBJ2-2
v_gene: TRBV11-1
len: 15
d_gene: NA

CDR3aa: CASSLRLAGGRSADTQYF
CDR3nt: TGCGCCAGCAGCTTACGACTAGCGGGGGGCCGGAGCGCAGATACGCAGTATTTT
abundance: many
j_gene: TRBJ2-3
v_gene: TRBV5-1
len: 18
d_gene: TRBD2

CDR3aa: CSATFGVGNQPQHF
CDR3nt: TGCAGTGCTACTTTTGGGGTTGGAAATCAGCCCCAGCATTTT
abundance: many
j_gene: TRBJ1-5
v_gene: TRBV20-1
len: 14
d_gene: NA

CDR3aa: CASSPHVGGPETQYF
CDR3nt: TGTGCCAGCAGCCCCCACGTGGGGGGGCCAGAGACCCAGTACTTC
abundance: NA
j_gene: TRBJ2-5
v_gene: TRBV7-2
len: 15
d_gene: NA

CDR3aa: CASSTTGGIVTQYF
CDR3nt: TGTGCCAGTAGTACTACAGGGGGCATAGTGACCCAGTACTTC
abundance: NA
j_gene: TRBJ2-5
v_gene: TRBV19
len: 14
d_gene: TRBD1

CDR3aa: CASSQQGFGSPLHF
CDR3nt: TGTGCCAGCAGTCAACAGGGGTTCGGGTCACCCCTCCACTTT
abundance: many
j_gene: TRBJ1-6
v_gene: TRBV6-1
len: 14
d_gene: TRBD1

CDR3aa: CSARGRESYNEQFF
CDR3nt: TGCAGTGCTAGAGGCAGGGAATCCTACAATGAGCAGTTCTTC
abundance: many
j_gene: TRBJ2-1
v_gene: TRBV20-1
len: 14
d_gene: NA

CDR3aa: CATSDVGREAFF
CDR3nt: TGTGCCACCAGTGATGTGGGGCGGGAAGCTTTCTTT
abundance: few
j_gene: TRBJ1-1
v_gene: TRBV24-1
len: 12
d_gene: NA

CDR3aa: CSARDDSSGTYEQYF
CDR3nt: TGCAGTGCTAGAGATGACAGTTCGGGAACCTACGAGCAGTACTTC
abundance: many
j_gene: TRBJ2-7
v_gene: TRBV20-1
len: 15
d_gene: NA

CDR3aa: CASSLESEDRGGSPLHF
CDR3nt: TGCGCCAGCAGCTTGGAGTCTGAGGATAGAGGGGGTTCACCCCTCCACTTT
abundance: few
j_gene: TRBJ1-6
v_gene: TRBV5-1
len: 17
d_gene: NA

CDR3aa: CAISIPGQGWETQYF
CDR3nt: TGTGCCATCAGCATTCCGGGACAGGGCTGGGAGACCCAGTACTTC
abundance: NA
j_gene: TRBJ2-5
v_gene: TRBV10-3
len: 15
d_gene: TRBD1

CDR3aa: CASSLTPFYEQYF
CDR3nt: TGCGCCAGCAGCTTGACCCCATTCTACGAGCAGTACTTC
abundance: NA
j_gene: TRBJ2-7
v_gene: TRBV5-1
len: 13
d_gene: NA